This T cell receptor (beta chain) was retrieved from a study of T cell changes during pregnancy in multiple sclerosis. The method was immunoSEQ multiplex PCR; TCRdb's version includes in-frame clones alone and lacks a portion of them. The sample yields about 80,000 clones, roughly nine tenths seen once. The CDR3 consists of 13 residues. The V gene lost 0 bases and the J gene lost 8 bases, with 7 bases spanning the gap. The germline CDR1 and CDR2 sequences are MGHRA and YSYEKL. This chain uses TRBV4-1 with TRBJ1-4; no clear D. The specimen comprised peripheral blood, sampled before pregnancy. The TCR originated in a female donor with multiple sclerosis, enrolled in a pregnancy study. The CDR3 loop is CASSQENREKLFF. The CDR3 DNA sequence: TGCGCCAGCAGCCAAGAGAACCGGGAAAAACTGTTTTTT.